A selection of T cell receptor beta chains follows, all from one sample in a study of blood T cell repertoires in COVID-19. Some clones are missing from TCRdb's copy, which holds only in-frame ones; the method was immunoSEQ multiplex PCR. The sample comprises roughly 120,000 clones, 88% of which are singletons, and around 3% rests with the top ten. Sequencing was carried out using peripheral blood. All receptors come from a woman aged 50 to 65 with acute or convalescent COVID-19. Each CDR3 is given without its conserved first and last residue.

v_call: TRBV9
j_call: TRBJ1-1
cdr3_aa: ASTGGLNTEAF

v_call: TRBV6-5
j_call: TRBJ1-2
cdr3_aa: ASSRRGREEYGYT

v_call: TRBV27
j_call: TRBJ2-7
cdr3_aa: ASTPRRESYEQY

v_call: TRBV6-6
j_call: TRBJ2-4
cdr3_aa: ASSSGQGRGNNIQY

v_call: TRBV10-3
j_call: TRBJ2-7
cdr3_aa: AITPRQGHEQY

v_call: TRBV6-5
j_call: TRBJ1-4
cdr3_aa: ASSYSGGYNEKLF

v_call: TRBV19
j_call: TRBJ1-6
cdr3_aa: ASSIPRDRVSSYNSPLH

v_call: TRBV19
j_call: TRBJ1-2
cdr3_aa: ASSIPSTDSHGYT

v_call: TRBV19
j_call: TRBJ1-4
cdr3_aa: ASTNRGAGEKLF

v_call: TRBV3-1/TRBV3-2
j_call: TRBJ2-7
cdr3_aa: ASSQVTSGFSEQY

v_call: TRBV27
j_call: TRBJ1-6
cdr3_aa: ASRRTGGNSPLH

v_call: TRBV5-1
j_call: TRBJ2-5
cdr3_aa: ASSFQGSVETQY

v_call: TRBV29-1
j_call: TRBJ1-1
cdr3_aa: SVGGQGKAAF

v_call: TRBV7-2
j_call: TRBJ2-5
cdr3_aa: ATGERLAGRETQY

v_call: TRBV5-1
j_call: TRBJ1-4
cdr3_aa: ASSSQGDATNEKLF

v_call: TRBV4-2
j_call: TRBJ2-1
cdr3_aa: ASSPGQPLYNEQF

v_call: TRBV10-2
j_call: TRBJ2-7
cdr3_aa: ASSDVARLPYEQY

v_call: TRBV15
j_call: TRBJ2-7
cdr3_aa: ATSREYGRPYEQY

v_call: TRBV27
j_call: TRBJ2-7
cdr3_aa: ASSPNSFRGYEQY

v_call: TRBV5-1
j_call: TRBJ2-7
cdr3_aa: ASRIGTAASEQY

v_call: TRBV3-1/TRBV3-2
j_call: TRBJ2-1
cdr3_aa: ASSQFYEQF

v_call: TRBV24-1
j_call: TRBJ2-1
cdr3_aa: ATSDRDRGSNEQF

v_call: TRBV19
j_call: TRBJ2-1
cdr3_aa: ASSLSGRAEQF

v_call: TRBV12-3/TRBV12-4
j_call: TRBJ1-2
cdr3_aa: ASSQGQDYGYT

v_call: TRBV5-1
j_call: TRBJ2-7
cdr3_aa: ASSLKGGLSYEQY

v_call: TRBV6-1
j_call: TRBJ2-1
cdr3_aa: ASSERDRGAEQF

v_call: TRBV27
j_call: TRBJ2-4
cdr3_aa: ASSLRSGGKNIQY

v_call: TRBV18
j_call: TRBJ2-3
cdr3_aa: ASSPSDIAGAGTDTQY

v_call: TRBV5-1
j_call: TRBJ2-5
cdr3_aa: ASSLGGQGNKETQY

v_call: TRBV11-2
j_call: TRBJ1-3
cdr3_aa: ASSLGLAGNTIY

v_call: TRBV12-5
j_call: TRBJ1-1
cdr3_aa: ASGLTGPRGLTEAF

v_call: TRBV7-9
j_call: TRBJ2-1
cdr3_aa: ASSLPGPGAGNEQF

v_call: TRBV7-2
j_call: TRBJ1-6
cdr3_aa: ASSLSSQVYSPLH

v_call: TRBV9
j_call: TRBJ2-7
cdr3_aa: ASSPRTSGVTSYEQY

v_call: TRBV7-9
j_call: TRBJ1-1
cdr3_aa: ASSLALEGRTEAF

v_call: TRBV29-1
j_call: TRBJ2-3
cdr3_aa: SVGGQGWAATQY

v_call: TRBV6-5
j_call: TRBJ2-5
cdr3_aa: ASNTGAAGETQY

v_call: TRBV5-1
j_call: TRBJ2-7
cdr3_aa: ASSPGLAGGDEQY

v_call: TRBV14
j_call: TRBJ2-2
cdr3_aa: ASSRVMNTGELF

v_call: TRBV23-1
j_call: TRBJ1-4
cdr3_aa: ASRSPNRGQAFNEKLF

v_call: TRBV12-3/TRBV12-4
j_call: TRBJ2-2
cdr3_aa: ASSPRGPGELF

v_call: TRBV6-5
j_call: TRBJ1-2
cdr3_aa: ASSYRDRGSGYT

v_call: TRBV5-4
j_call: TRBJ2-3
cdr3_aa: ASGVQGAYTDTQY

v_call: TRBV28
j_call: TRBJ1-1
cdr3_aa: ASLSWGLNTEAF

v_call: TRBV19
j_call: TRBJ1-6
cdr3_aa: ASSPQPGHNNSPLH

v_call: TRBV27
j_call: TRBJ2-1
cdr3_aa: ASSYLAGVNEQF

v_call: TRBV5-6
j_call: TRBJ1-2
cdr3_aa: ASSFSGKYGYT

v_call: TRBV7-9
j_call: TRBJ2-4
cdr3_aa: ASSREATGTKNIQY

v_call: TRBV14
j_call: TRBJ2-1
cdr3_aa: ASSPGHVRQF

v_call: TRBV29-1
j_call: TRBJ1-4
cdr3_aa: SVEDRHRVSGEKLF

v_call: TRBV4-2
j_call: TRBJ2-1
cdr3_aa: ASSQGILGTSLHNEQF

v_call: TRBV4-1
j_call: TRBJ2-4
cdr3_aa: ASSQEVGRGVNIQY

v_call: TRBV6-6
j_call: TRBJ1-5
cdr3_aa: ASSYGQGNQPQH

v_call: TRBV28
j_call: TRBJ1-1
cdr3_aa: ASSPMRGPNTEAF

v_call: TRBV5-4
j_call: TRBJ2-4
cdr3_aa: ASSSRLAENKNIQY